This entry is about one T cell receptor beta chain. Described time point: before trial treatment. In the RACIN dose-escalation trial, donors got nivolumab plus ipilimumab with aspirin, cyclophosphamide and radiotherapy. cDNA synthesis used a TRAV/TRBV-specific primer set for both chains. The authors amplified TCRs for about 20 PCR cycles with a constant-region primer and a V-primer adapter. TCRdb re-analysed the reads in MiXCR, keeping a single row per CDR3 protein. This repertoire shows tens of thousands of distinct CDR3 sequences, roughly a sixth found once; its top ten account for 2.8%. The record originates from a study of low-dose radiotherapy and immunotherapy resistance in tumors. The wider study: With fractions of 0.5 Gy given every 2 weeks, Cohort 1 accumulated a total of 6.5 Gy. Cohort 2's total reached 13 Gy over 26 weeks, at 1 Gy per fraction every two weeks. One day prior to radiation and immunotherapy, intravenous cyclophosphamide at 200 mg/m2 was given, repeated every two weeks.

The clonotype originates from a male donor with prostate cancer. The specimen was PBMCs, collected before treatment.

CDR3 coding DNA: TGTGCCAGCAGAACGGACAGGGGTGAAAAACTGTTTTTT. Its translation: CASRTDRGEKLFF. The rearrangement joins TRBV12-3 or TRBV12-4 to TRBJ1-4; 9 nucleotides align to TRBD1. This CDR3 has 13 residues. J was trimmed by 7 bases and V by 6 bases; bases with no gene match: 3.